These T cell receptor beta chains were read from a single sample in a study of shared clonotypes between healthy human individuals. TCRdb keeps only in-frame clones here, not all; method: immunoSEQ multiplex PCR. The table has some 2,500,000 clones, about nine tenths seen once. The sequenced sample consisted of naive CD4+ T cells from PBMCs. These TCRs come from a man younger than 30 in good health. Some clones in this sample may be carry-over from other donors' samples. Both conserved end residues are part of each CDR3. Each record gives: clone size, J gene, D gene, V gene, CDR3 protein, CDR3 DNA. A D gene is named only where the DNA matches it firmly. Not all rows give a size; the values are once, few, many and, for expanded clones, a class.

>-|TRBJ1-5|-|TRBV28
CASRAGEQPQHF
TGTGCCAGCAGAGCAGGGGAACAGCCCCAGCATTTT
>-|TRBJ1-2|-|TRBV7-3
CASSLLPGTRGGYTF
TGTGCCAGCAGCTTACTCCCGGGAACCCGAGGTGGCTACACCTTC
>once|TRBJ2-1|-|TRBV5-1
CASSHMVGGAYNEQFF
TGCGCCAGCAGCCACATGGTCGGAGGTGCCTACAATGAGCAGTTCTTC
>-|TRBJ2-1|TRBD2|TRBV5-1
CASSWGSGSTYNEQFF
TGCGCCAGCAGCTGGGGTAGCGGGAGTACCTACAATGAGCAGTTCTTC
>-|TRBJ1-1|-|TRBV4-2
CASRGWFAEAFF
TGTGCCAGCCGCGGGTGGTTCGCTGAAGCTTTCTTT
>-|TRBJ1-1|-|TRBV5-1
CASSLDPGAPAFF
TGCGCCAGCAGCTTGGATCCGGGGGCGCCAGCTTTCTTT
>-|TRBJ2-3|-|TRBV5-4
CASSGTAKSTDTQYF
TGTGCCAGCAGCGGGACGGCAAAGAGCACAGATACGCAGTATTTT
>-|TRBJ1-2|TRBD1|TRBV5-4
CASSPGTDSTYGYTF
TGTGCCAGCAGCCCTGGGACAGACTCAACCTATGGCTACACCTTC
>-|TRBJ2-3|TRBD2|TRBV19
CASSIFDGGRADTQYF
TGTGCCAGTAGTATTTTTGACGGCGGGAGGGCAGATACGCAGTATTTT
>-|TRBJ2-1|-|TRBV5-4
CASSPLDGASRDEQFF
TGTGCCAGCAGCCCATTGGACGGGGCTAGTAGGGATGAGCAGTTCTTC
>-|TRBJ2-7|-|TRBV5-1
CASSLAAQDVYEQYF
TGCGCCAGCAGCTTGGCGGCCCAAGATGTCTACGAGCAGTACTTC
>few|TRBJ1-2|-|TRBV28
CASSTTRGGYTF
TGTGCCAGCAGTACGACCCGGGGGGGCTACACCTTC
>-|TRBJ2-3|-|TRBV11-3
CASSSRQYPDTQYF
TGTGCCAGCAGCTCCCGCCAGTACCCAGATACGCAGTATTTT
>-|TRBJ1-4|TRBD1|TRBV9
CASSAEKGAVEKLFF
TGTGCCAGCAGCGCCGAAAAGGGGGCGGTTGAAAAACTGTTTTTT
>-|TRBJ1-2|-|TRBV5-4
CASSITANYGYTF
TGTGCCAGCAGCATCACAGCAAACTATGGCTACACCTTC
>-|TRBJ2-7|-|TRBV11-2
CASSLISKQYF
TGTGCCAGCAGCTTGATCAGCAAGCAGTACTTC
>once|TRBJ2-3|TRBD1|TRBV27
CASSHRDRDPDTQYF
TGTGCCAGCAGTCACCGGGACAGGGACCCAGATACGCAGTATTTT
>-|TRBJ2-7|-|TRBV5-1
CASSWLGGGGNEQYF
TGCGCCAGCAGCTGGCTGGGGGGCGGCGGCAACGAGCAGTACTTC
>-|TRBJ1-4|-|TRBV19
CASSIGQATNEKLFF
TGTGCCAGTAGTATAGGGCAAGCAACTAATGAAAAACTGTTTTTT
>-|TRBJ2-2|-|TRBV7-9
CASSPGTANTGELFF
TGTGCCAGCAGCCCAGGGACGGCCAACACCGGGGAGCTGTTTTTT
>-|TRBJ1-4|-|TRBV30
CAWTHGQGNEKLFF
TGTGCCTGGACCCATGGGCAGGGGAATGAAAAACTGTTTTTT
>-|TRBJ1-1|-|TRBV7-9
CASSLGPRGGTEAFF
TGTGCCAGCAGCTTAGGTCCTCGGGGAGGCACTGAAGCTTTCTTT
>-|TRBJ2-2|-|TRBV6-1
CATRRAGNTGELFF
TGTGCCACCCGACGGGCAGGAAACACCGGGGAGCTGTTTTTT
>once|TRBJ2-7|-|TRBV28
CASSLRGYEQYF
TGTGCCAGCAGTCTAAGGGGATACGAGCAGTACTTC
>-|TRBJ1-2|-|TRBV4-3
CASSQDQKSNYGYTF
TGCGCCAGCAGCCAAGATCAGAAGTCTAACTATGGCTACACCTTC
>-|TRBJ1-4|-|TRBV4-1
CASSQLRGVEKLFF
TGCGCCAGCAGCCAGCTCCGCGGGGTTGAAAAACTGTTTTTT
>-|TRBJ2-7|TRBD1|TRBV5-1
CASSPQGEVYEQYF
TGCGCCAGCAGCCCACAGGGGGAGGTCTACGAGCAGTACTTC
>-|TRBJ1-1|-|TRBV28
CASSLLPGGLNTEAFF
TGTGCCAGCAGTTTGTTGCCAGGAGGGTTGAACACTGAAGCTTTCTTT
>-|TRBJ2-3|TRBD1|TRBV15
CATSTDRGRGTDTQYF
TGTGCCACCAGCACCGACAGGGGGCGAGGCACAGATACGCAGTATTTT
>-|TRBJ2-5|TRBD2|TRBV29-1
CSVIGLEETQYF
TGCAGCGTTATCGGACTAGAGGAGACCCAGTACTTC
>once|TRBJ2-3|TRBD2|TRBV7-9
CASSPTAGGPDTQYF
TGTGCCAGCAGCCCCACAGCGGGAGGGCCGGATACGCAGTATTTT
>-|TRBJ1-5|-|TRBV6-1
CASSEEAVAGYQPQHF
TGTGCCAGCAGTGAGGAGGCTGTGGCGGGGTATCAGCCCCAGCATTTT
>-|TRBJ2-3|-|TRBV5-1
CASTIVVSTDTQYF
TGCGCCAGCACCATCGTAGTTAGCACAGATACGCAGTATTTT
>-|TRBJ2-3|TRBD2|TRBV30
CAWDAGGPRRDTQYF
TGTGCCTGGGACGCGGGAGGACCTCGGAGGGATACGCAGTATTTT
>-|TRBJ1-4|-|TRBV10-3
CAISELHDSQGEKLFF
TGTGCCATCAGTGAGTTACATGACAGCCAGGGGGAAAAACTGTTTTTT
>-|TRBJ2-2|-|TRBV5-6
CASWGARGNTGELFF
TGTGCCAGCTGGGGGGCACGAGGGAACACCGGGGAGCTGTTTTTT
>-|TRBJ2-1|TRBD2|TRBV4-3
CASSSGRALSYNEQFF
TGCGCCAGCAGTAGCGGGAGGGCCCTCTCCTACAATGAGCAGTTCTTC
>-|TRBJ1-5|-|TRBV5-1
CASSRDGNQPQHF
TGCGCCAGCAGCCGGGACGGGAATCAGCCCCAGCATTTT
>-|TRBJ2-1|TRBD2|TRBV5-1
CASSLDLAGTYNEQFF
TGCGCCAGCAGCTTGGATCTAGCGGGAACTTACAATGAGCAGTTCTTC
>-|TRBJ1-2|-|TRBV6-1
CASTGGPSGGYTF
TGTGCCAGCACCGGCGGACCCTCGGGAGGCTACACCTTC
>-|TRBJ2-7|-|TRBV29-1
CSAGLGSSEQYF
TGCAGCGCGGGCCTCGGAAGCAGCGAGCAGTACTTC
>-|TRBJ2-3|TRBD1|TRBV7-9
CASSLARLDRGGDTQYF
TGTGCCAGCAGCTTAGCGCGTCTGGACAGGGGGGGAGATACGCAGTATTTT
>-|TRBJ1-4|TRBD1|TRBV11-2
CASSLAGTGEKLFF
TGTGCCAGCAGCTTAGCCGGGACAGGCGAAAAACTGTTTTTT
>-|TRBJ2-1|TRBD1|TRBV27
CASGPGQGFDEQFF
TGTGCCAGCGGACCGGGACAGGGATTCGATGAGCAGTTCTTC
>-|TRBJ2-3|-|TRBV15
CATGDRRSDTQYF
TGTGCCACCGGTGACCGCCGCTCTGATACGCAGTATTTT
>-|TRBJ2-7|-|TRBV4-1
CASSQDGPPGWESYEQYF
TGCGCCAGCAGCCAAGATGGGCCCCCCGGCTGGGAATCCTACGAGCAGTACTTC
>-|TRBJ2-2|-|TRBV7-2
CASSLAGIANTGELFF
TGTGCCAGCAGCTTAGCAGGGATCGCGAACACCGGGGAGCTGTTTTTT
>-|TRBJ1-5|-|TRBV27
CASSSRTTVGQPQHF
TGTGCCAGCAGTTCCCGAACCACTGTTGGTCAGCCCCAGCATTTT
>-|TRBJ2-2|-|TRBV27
CASRQVDTGELFF
TGTGCCAGCAGACAAGTAGACACCGGGGAGCTGTTTTTT
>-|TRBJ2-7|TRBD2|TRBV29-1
CSVGGLAGGPGSYEQYF
TGCAGCGTTGGGGGACTAGCGGGAGGGCCCGGCTCCTACGAGCAGTACTTC
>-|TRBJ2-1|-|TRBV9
CASSLRGADSYNEQFF
TGTGCCAGCAGCCTTCGCGGAGCGGACTCCTACAATGAGCAGTTCTTC
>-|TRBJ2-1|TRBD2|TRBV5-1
CASVSSGHPNEQFF
TGCGCCAGCGTCTCTAGCGGGCACCCCAATGAGCAGTTCTTC
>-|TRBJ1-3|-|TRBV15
CATSSRRVISGNTIYF
TGTGCCACCAGCAGTAGAAGGGTAATCTCTGGAAACACCATATATTTT
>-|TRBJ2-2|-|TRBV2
CASAPDAGELFF
TGTGCCAGCGCCCCAGACGCCGGGGAGCTGTTTTTT
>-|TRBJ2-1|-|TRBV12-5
CASAGSGLVDEQFF
TGTGCTAGTGCGGGATCGGGACTCGTCGATGAGCAGTTCTTC
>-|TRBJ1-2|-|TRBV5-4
CASSLGLGADPGGYTF
TGTGCCAGCAGCTTGGGGCTCGGGGCAGATCCCGGGGGCTACACCTTC